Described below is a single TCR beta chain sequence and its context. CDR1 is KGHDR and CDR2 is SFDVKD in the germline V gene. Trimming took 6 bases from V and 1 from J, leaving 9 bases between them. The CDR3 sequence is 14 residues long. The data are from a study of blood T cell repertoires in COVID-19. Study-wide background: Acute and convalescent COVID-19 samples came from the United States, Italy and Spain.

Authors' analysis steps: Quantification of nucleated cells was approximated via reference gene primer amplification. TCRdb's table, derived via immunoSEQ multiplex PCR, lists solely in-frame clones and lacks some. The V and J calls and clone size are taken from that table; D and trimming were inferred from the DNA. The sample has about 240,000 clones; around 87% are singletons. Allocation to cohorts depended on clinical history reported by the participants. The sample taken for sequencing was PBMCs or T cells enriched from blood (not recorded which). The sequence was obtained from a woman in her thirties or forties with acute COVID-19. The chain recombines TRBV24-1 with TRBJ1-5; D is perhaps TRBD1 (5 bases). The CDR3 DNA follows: TGTGCCACCAGTATGGGACTGAGCAATCAGCCCCAGCATTTT. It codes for CATSMGLSNQPQHF.